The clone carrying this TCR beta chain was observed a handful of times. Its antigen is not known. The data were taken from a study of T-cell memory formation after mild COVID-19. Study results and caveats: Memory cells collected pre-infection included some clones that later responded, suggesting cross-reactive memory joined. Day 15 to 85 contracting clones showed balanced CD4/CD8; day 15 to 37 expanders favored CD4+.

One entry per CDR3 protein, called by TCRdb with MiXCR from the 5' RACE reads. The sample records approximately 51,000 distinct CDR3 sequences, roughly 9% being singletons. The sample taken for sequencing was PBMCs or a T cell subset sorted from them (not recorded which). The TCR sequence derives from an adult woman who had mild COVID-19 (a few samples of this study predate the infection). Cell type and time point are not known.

For the CDR3, the DNA is TGTGCCAGCAGCTACGGGTCTACTGGGGCCAACGTCCTGACTTTC. This codes for CASSYGSTGANVLTF. The chain couples TRBV7-6 to TRBJ2-6, with D unresolved. The germline CDR1 and CDR2 sequences are SGHVS and FNYEAQ. The CDR3 runs to 15 residues. V lost 4 bases and J lost 2, with 9 bases in between.